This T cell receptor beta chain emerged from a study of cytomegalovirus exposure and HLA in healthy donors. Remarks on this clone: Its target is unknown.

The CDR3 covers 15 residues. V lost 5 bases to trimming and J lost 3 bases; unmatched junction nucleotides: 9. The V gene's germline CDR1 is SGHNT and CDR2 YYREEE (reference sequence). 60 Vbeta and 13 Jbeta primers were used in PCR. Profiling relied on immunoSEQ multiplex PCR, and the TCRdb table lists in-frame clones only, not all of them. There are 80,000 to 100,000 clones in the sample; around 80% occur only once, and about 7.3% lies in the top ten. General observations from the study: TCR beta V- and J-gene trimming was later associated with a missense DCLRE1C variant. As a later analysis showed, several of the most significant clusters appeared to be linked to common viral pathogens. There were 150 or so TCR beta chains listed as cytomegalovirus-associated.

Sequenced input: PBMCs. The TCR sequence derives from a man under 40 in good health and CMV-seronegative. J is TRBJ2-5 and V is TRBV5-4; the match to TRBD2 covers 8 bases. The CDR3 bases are TGTGCCAGCAGAAAGAGCGGGAGAGGGGAAGAGACCCAGTACTTC. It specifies CASRKSGRGEETQYF.